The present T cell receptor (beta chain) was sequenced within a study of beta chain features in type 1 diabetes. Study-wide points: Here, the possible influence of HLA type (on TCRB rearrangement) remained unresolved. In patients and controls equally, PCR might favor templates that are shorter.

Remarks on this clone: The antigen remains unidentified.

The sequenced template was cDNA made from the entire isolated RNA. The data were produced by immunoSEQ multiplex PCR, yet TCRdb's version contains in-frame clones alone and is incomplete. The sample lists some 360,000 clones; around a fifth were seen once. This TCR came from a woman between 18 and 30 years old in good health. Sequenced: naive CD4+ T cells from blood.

CDR3: CASSEAGAGTKFF. The CDR3 DNA is TGTGCCAGCAGTGAAGCGGGGGCCGGGACCAAGTTTTTT. This sequence joins TRBV2 and TRBJ1-4; maybe TRBD1 (6 bases). The CDR3 length is 13 residues. Germline V gene lookup returns CDR1 SNHLY and CDR2 FYNNEI. Trimming pared 0 bases from V and 16 bases from J, leaving 15 bases between.